These 5 T cell receptor beta chains came from one sample sequenced in a study of technical replicates of blood from a few donors. Sequencing was performed with immunoSEQ multiplex PCR; in TCRdb, only in-frame clones are kept and a portion is missing. The sample lists over 50,000 clones; almost 95% were seen once. Sequencing used PBMCs. The receptors shown here come from a human donor in good health. Some clones in this sample may be carry-over from other donors' samples.

V gene TRBV11-2 combines with J gene TRBJ2-5, with D possibly matching TRBD1 (7 bases). Germline values: CDR1 SGHAT, CDR2 FQNNGV. The ends were cut back, 6 bases at V and 3 bases at J, with 11 bases in the middle. There are 13 residues in the CDR3. The CDR3 reads CASRQGGEETQYF. Here the CDR3 DNA reads TGTGCCAGCAGGCAGGGGGGAGAAGAGACCCAGTACTTC.

The chain couples TRBV7-9 to TRBJ2-7; D is perhaps TRBD1 (6 bases). Trimming cost V 4 bases and J 0 bases, with 16 bases left between them. CDR3 length: 16 residues. CDR1 is SEHNR and CDR2 is FQNEAQ in the germline V gene (reference sequence). For the CDR3, the DNA is TGTGCCAGCAGCTCCCCCAGGGGTAGGATCTCCTACGAGCAGTACTTC. Translation: CASSSPRGRISYEQYF. The full variable domain, its missing parts supplied by reference TRBV7-9 and TRBJ2-7, is DTGVSQNPRHKITKRGQNVTFRCDPISEHNRLYWYRQTLGQGPEFLTYFQNEAQLEKSRLLSDRFSAERPKGSFSTLEIQRTEQGDSAMYLCASSSPRGRISYEQYFGPGTRLTVT.

This rearrangement joins TRBV7-9 to TRBJ2-1, with 7 bases that match TRBD2. This CDR3 spans 18 amino acids. J lost 4 bases, V lost 5 bases, and 17 bases had no gene match. Germline V gene lookup returns CDR1 SEHNR and CDR2 FQNEAQ (reference sequence). The CDR3 DNA sequence: TGTGCCAGCAGCCCCAAACTAGCGTTGGTGGGTCCTTACAATGAGCAGTTCTTC. Protein sequence: CASSPKLALVGPYNEQFF. The whole variable domain, remainder taken from reference TRBV7-9 and TRBJ2-1, is DTGVSQNPRHKITKRGQNVTFRCDPISEHNRLYWYRQTLGQGPEFLTYFQNEAQLEKSRLLSDRFSAERPKGSFSTLEIQRTEQGDSAMYLCASSPKLALVGPYNEQFFGPGTRLTVL.

The chain links TRBV19 to TRBJ2-1; 9 bases fit TRBD2. CDR1 is LNHDA, CDR2 SQIVND, per germline (reference sequence). Losses at the gene ends were 10 bases for V and 9 bases for J; bases not matched to a gene: 19. This CDR3 spans 16 amino acids. The CDR3 here is CATAPFMAGGPVEQFF. The DNA of the CDR3 is TGTGCCACGGCTCCCTTCATGGCGGGAGGGCCGGTTGAGCAGTTCTTC.

V usage is TRBV6-1 and J usage is TRBJ1-1; D not certain. V was pared by 5 bases and J by 2 bases, with 6 bases between. The germline V gene has CDR1 MNHNS and CDR2 SASEGT. This CDR3 is built from 12 residues. CDR3: CASSLSNTEAFF. DNA of the CDR3: TGTGCCAGCAGTCTCAGTAACACTGAAGCTTTCTTT.